What follows are 30 T cell receptor beta chains derived from one specimen sequenced in a study of cytomegalovirus exposure and HLA in healthy donors. Here immunoSEQ multiplex PCR was the method, and the copy in TCRdb shows in-frame clones only, minus some. Counted here are about 160,000 clones, roughly 89% occurring once; the ten biggest clones make up about 9.4%. Sequenced sample: PBMCs. The receptors shown here come from a woman aged 18 to 35 in good health and CMV-seropositive.

This clone has a single count. The genes are TRBV28 and TRBJ2-4, with D uncertain. The CDR3 covers 15 residues. With 5 bases removed from V and 0 bases from J, the gap between germline ends came to 11 bases. Germline V CDR1 and CDR2: MDHEN, SYDVKM. CDR3 bases: TGTGCCAGCAGTGGCAACGCCATAGCCAAAAACATTCAGTACTTC. This encodes CASSGNAIAKNIQYF. The whole variable domain, filled in from reference TRBV28 and TRBJ2-4, reads DVKVTQSSRYLVKRTGEKVFLECVQDMDHENMFWYRQDPGLGLRLIYFSYDVKMKEKGDIPEGYSVSREKKERFSLILESASTNQTSMYLCASSGNAIAKNIQYFGAGTRLSVL.

This chain links TRBV5-1 with TRBJ2-5, with 8 bases that match TRBD1. With V trimmed by 2 bases and J by 2 bases, 20 bases remained unmatched. The CDR3 contains 20 residues. Per germline, CDR1 SGHRS and CDR2 YFSETQ. The CDR3 DNA is TGCGCCAGCAGCTTCGGCTGGCCCACGGGACAGGTAAAACTTCAAGAGACCCAGTACTTC. The encoded protein is CASSFGWPTGQVKLQETQYF. The variable domain in full, with the rest retrieved from reference TRBV5-1 and TRBJ2-5, is KAGVTQTPRYLIKTRGQQVTLSCSPISGHRSVSWYQQTPGQGLQFLFEYFSETQRNKGNFPGRFSGRQFSNSRSEMNVSTLELGDSALYLCASSFGWPTGQVKLQETQYFGPGTRLLVL.

This chain links TRBV6-5 with TRBJ2-7; no clear D gene. The CDR3 runs to 12 residues. CDR1 is MNHEY and CDR2 is SVGAGI in the germline V gene. V lost 5 bases and J lost 5, with 10 bases in between. The DNA for the CDR3 is TGTGCCAGCAGTGACAATCCGGACGAGCAGTACTTC. Protein: CASSDNPDEQYF.

This chain joins TRBV7-2 and TRBJ1-1; TRBD1 aligns across 9 bases. The CDR3 sequence is 15 residues long. Germline V lookup: CDR1 SGHTA, CDR2 FQGNSA. J lost 5 bases, V lost 3 bases, and 7 bases had no gene match. The CDR3 reads CASSFLQGAPTEAFF. CDR3 DNA: TGTGCCAGCAGCTTCCTACAGGGGGCGCCGACTGAAGCTTTCTTT. The whole variable domain, remainder taken from reference TRBV7-2 and TRBJ1-1, is GAGVSQSPSNKVTEKGKDVELRCDPISGHTALYWYRQSLGQGLEFLIYFQGNSAPDKSGLPSDRFSAERTGGSVSTLTIQRTQQEDSAVYLCASSFLQGAPTEAFFGQGTRLTVV.

The gene calls are TRBV28 and TRBJ2-2; perhaps TRBD1 as D (5 bases). The germline gives CDR1 MDHEN, CDR2 SYDVKM. The CDR3 sequence is 13 residues long. With 10 bases removed from V and 3 bases from J, the gap between germline ends came to 12 bases. CDR3 nucleotides: TGTGCCACCTACGACAGAGACACCGGGGAGCTGTTTTTT. Amino acid sequence: CATYDRDTGELFF.

The table lists this clone with a count of one. The J gene is TRBJ1-4, the V gene TRBV7-9; D is uncertain. The CDR3 has 14 amino acids. With 2 bases removed from V and 8 bases from J, the gap between germline ends came to 12 bases. The germline CDR1 and CDR2 sequences are SEHNR and FQNEAQ (reference sequence). DNA of the CDR3: TGTGCCAGCAGCTTACAGGCCACGGGGGAAAAACTGTTTTTT. Residues: CASSLQATGEKLFF. The variable domain in full, with the rest retrieved from reference TRBV7-9 and TRBJ1-4, is DTGVSQNPRHKITKRGQNVTFRCDPISEHNRLYWYRQTLGQGPEFLTYFQNEAQLEKSRLLSDRFSAERPKGSFSTLEIQRTEQGDSAMYLCASSLQATGEKLFFGSGTQLSVL.

The chain recombines TRBV12-5 with TRBJ2-1, with 10 bases aligning to TRBD1. Germline V gene sequence: CDR1 LGHNT, CDR2 FRNRAP. The CDR3 has 18 amino acids. V shed 0 bases, J shed 4 bases, and the junction held 9 bases outside the gene matches. CDR3 loop: CASGLVFLGTGEYNEQFF. The CDR3, as DNA: TGTGCTAGTGGTTTGGTATTTTTGGGGACAGGGGAATACAATGAGCAGTTCTTC.

The chain combines TRBV19 with TRBJ2-5, with 11 bases matching TRBD1. The CDR3 covers 14 residues. V lost 5 bases and J lost 4; bases outside the gene matches: 3. The germline gives CDR1 LNHDA, CDR2 SQIVND (reference sequence). This CDR3 is CASSRTGGPETQYF. CDR3 nucleotides: TGTGCCAGTAGTCGGACAGGGGGCCCAGAGACCCAGTACTTC. Full variable domain (outside the CDR3, taken from reference TRBV19 and TRBJ2-5): DGGITQSPKYLFRKEGQNVTLSCEQNLNHDAMYWYRQDPGQGLRLIYYSQIVNDFQKGDIAEGYSVSREKKESFPLTVTSAQKNPTAFYLCASSRTGGPETQYFGPGTRLLVL.

This chain links TRBV6-4 with TRBJ2-2; tentative D call: TRBD1 (7 bases). Germline lookup yields CDR1 MRHNA and CDR2 SNTAGT. Between the trimmed V and J ends, which lost 6 bases and 7 bases, there was a span of 12 bases. The CDR3 has 13 amino acids. The CDR3 region is CASRTGRFGELFF. The CDR3 DNA is TGTGCCAGCAGGACAGGGAGGTTCGGGGAGCTGTTTTTT.

This clone was observed a few times. This chain links TRBV29-1 with TRBJ1-2; D gene unclear. Germline V gives CDR1 SQVTM, CDR2 ANQGSEA. This CDR3 spans 11 amino acids. Trimming left V 8 bases short and J 7 bases short, with 14 bases between. The CDR3: CSSWAGGGYTF. CDR3 nucleotide sequence: TGCAGCTCCTGGGCGGGCGGTGGCTACACCTTC.

The rearrangement joins TRBV6-1 to TRBJ2-1; no clear D. The V end lost 7 bases, the J end lost 4 bases, and 5 bases lay between the germline ends. The CDR3 extends over 11 amino acids. Germline values: CDR1 MNHNS, CDR2 SASEGT. The CDR3 bases are TGTGCCAGCACTCTATACAATGAGCAGTTCTTC. It yields the protein CASTLYNEQFF.

The rearrangement joins TRBV5-6 to TRBJ1-5; D remains unclear. The V gene lost 0 bases and the J gene lost 1 base, with 8 bases spanning the gap. The CDR3 has 15 amino acids. Looked up from germline, CDR1 is SGHDT and CDR2 is YYEEEE. DNA of the CDR3: TGTGCCAGCAGCTTGGGATACGGGAGCAATCAGCCCCAGCATTTT. It specifies CASSLGYGSNQPQHF.

The J gene is TRBJ2-7, the V gene TRBV11-2; D might be TRBD2 (5 bases). Germline CDR1 reads SGHAT; CDR2 reads FQNNGV. CDR3 length equals 14 residues. Trimming removed 5 bases at V and 0 bases at J, with 11 bases between. CDR3 nucleotide sequence: TGTGCCAGCAGCGCTGGACGGGGCTCCTACGAGCAGTACTTC. Encoded protein: CASSAGRGSYEQYF.

The chain carries TRBV19 and TRBJ1-1, with 7 bases aligning to TRBD1. With 1 base clipped from V and 3 bases from J, the junction kept 5 bases outside the gene matches. This CDR3 has 15 amino acids. From germline, CDR1 is LNHDA and CDR2 SQIVND (reference sequence). In DNA form, the CDR3 reads TGTGCCAGTAGTATAGGAGGGGGCCGGGACACTGAAGCTTTCTTT. Protein sequence: CASSIGGGRDTEAFF.

As for this clone: Its ends do not fully match the called genes, so a read error is possible. The chain has TRBV7-7 and TRBJ2-7; maybe TRBD1 (6 bases). Germline CDR1 is SSHAT and CDR2 is FNYEAQ (reference sequence). This CDR3 is 13 amino acids long. This CDR3 is CASSPAQGDEQYF. The CDR3 bases are TGTGCTAGCAGCCCGGCACAGGGAGACGAGCAGTACTTC. Full variable domain (rest looked up from reference TRBV7-7 and TRBJ2-7): GAGVSQSPRYKVTKRGQDVTLRCDPISSHATLYWYQQALGQGPEFLTYFNYEAQPDKSGLPSDRFSAERPEGSISTLTIQRTEQRDSAMYRCASSPAQGDEQYFGPGTRLTVT.

The chain links TRBV30 to TRBJ2-1, with D possibly being TRBD2 (6 bases). This CDR3 is 15 amino acids long. Trimming cost V 0 bases and J 5 bases, with 14 bases left between them. CDR1 is GTSNPN, CDR2 SVGIG, per germline (reference sequence). CDR3 nucleotide sequence: TGTGCCTGGAGTGTAAGACTAGTGCTCAACAATGAGCAGTTCTTC. Translating it yields CAWSVRLVLNNEQFF.

This chain joins TRBV13 and TRBJ2-5, with 7 bases matching TRBD2. From germline, CDR1 is PRHDT and CDR2 FYEKMQ (reference sequence). The CDR3 is 12 amino acids. V lost 6 bases to trimming and J lost 5 bases; unmatched junction nucleotides: 3. CDR3: CASSAGVETQYF. CDR3 bases: TGTGCCAGCAGTGCGGGGGTGGAGACCCAGTACTTC.

The V and J genes are TRBV10-2 and TRBJ1-2; the D gene is possibly TRBD1 (5 bases). Germline V lookup: CDR1 WSHSY, CDR2 SAAADI. With 0 bases removed from V and 1 base from J, the gap between germline ends came to 12 bases. The CDR3 has 16 residues. The CDR3 region is CASSESPWQGNYGYTF. DNA of the CDR3: TGCGCCAGCAGTGAGTCGCCGTGGCAGGGTAACTATGGCTACACCTTC.

V is TRBV7-2 and J is TRBJ2-1; D possibly corresponds to TRBD2 (6 bases). V was shortened by 5 bases and J by 11 bases, with 16 bases between the two germline ends. Per germline, CDR1 SGHTA and CDR2 FQGNSA. This CDR3 is built from 13 residues. This CDR3 is CASSEGMAGKQFF. The CDR3 DNA reads TGTGCCAGCAGCGAAGGGATGGCGGGAAAGCAGTTCTTC.

This clone appeared a few times. V and J are TRBV10-1 and TRBJ1-1, with D perhaps TRBD1 (5 bases). Trimming left V 6 bases short and J 1 base short, with 9 bases between. Germline values: CDR1 WNHNN, CDR2 SYGVQD (reference sequence). This CDR3 spans 13 amino acids. CDR3 DNA sequence: TGCGCCAGCAGCCGGGACTGGAACACTGAAGCTTTCTTT. Its translation is CASSRDWNTEAFF.

The V and J genes are TRBV6-6 and TRBJ2-1, with 10 bases aligning to TRBD2. J was trimmed by 2 bases and V by 5 bases; bases with no gene match: 6. This CDR3 region has 16 residues. Germline V gene data show CDR1 as MNHNY and CDR2 as SVGAGI (reference sequence). This CDR3 is CASSPPGTSAYNEQFF. The CDR3 nucleotides read TGTGCCAGCAGTCCCCCCGGGACTAGCGCCTACAATGAGCAGTTCTTC.

The rearrangement uses TRBV9 and TRBJ1-3; D might be TRBD1 (5 bases). V lost 7 bases and J 0 bases, leaving 11 bases between the germline ends. Germline V lookup: CDR1 SGDLS, CDR2 YYNGEE. CDR3 length: 14 amino acids. CDR3 region: CASGLGGSGNTIYF. CDR3 nucleotide sequence: TGTGCCAGCGGCTTGGGGGGCTCTGGAAACACCATATATTTT.

The CDR3 protein is CAWSVPLANYGYTF. CDR3 DNA: TGTGCCTGGAGTGTACCCTTAGCTAACTATGGCTACACCTTC. J is TRBJ1-2 and V is TRBV30; no clear D. V dropped 0 bases and J dropped 0 bases, with 8 bases sitting between them. The CDR3 runs 14 residues. The germline gives CDR1 GTSNPN, CDR2 SVGIG (reference sequence). Full variable domain (rest looked up from reference TRBV30 and TRBJ1-2): SQTIHQWPATLVQPVGSPLSLECTVEGTSNPNLYWYRQAAGRGLQLLFYSVGIGQISSEVPQNLSASRPQDRQFILSSKKLLLSDSGFYLCAWSVPLANYGYTFGSGTRLTVV.

CDR3 amino acids: CASSQTSGAIYEQYF. CDR3 bases: TGTGCCAGTAGTCAGACTAGCGGGGCCATCTACGAGCAGTACTTC. V and J are TRBV19 and TRBJ2-7; 11 bases are shared with TRBD2. The junction had 6 bases not matched to a gene; V was cut back by 5 bases and J by 3 bases. The CDR3 consists of 15 residues. Germline loops: CDR1 LNHDA, CDR2 SQIVND (reference sequence).

V is TRBV28 and J is TRBJ1-2; 12 bases are shared with TRBD1. The CDR3 is made up of 13 amino acids. V lost 10 bases and J lost 11; bases outside the gene matches: 11. Germline values: CDR1 MDHEN, CDR2 SYDVKM. Here the CDR3 DNA reads TGTGCCAACCTGAGGGGACAGGGGGCGCGATACACCTTC. The encoded protein is CANLRGQGARYTF.

V is TRBV5-5 and J is TRBJ2-7; a weak D match, TRBD2 (6 bases). V gave up 3 bases and J gave up 4 bases, with 17 bases separating them. The CDR3 sequence is 15 residues long. Germline V gene sequence: CDR1 SGHKS, CDR2 YYEKEE (reference sequence). The CDR3 sequence: CASSYTPGLSYEQYF. CDR3 coding DNA: TGTGCCAGCAGCTATACACCGGGACTCTCTTACGAGCAGTACTTC.

The chain is built from TRBV4-1 and TRBJ2-7, with D perhaps matching TRBD1 (6 bases). V lost 1 base and J lost 0, with 16 bases in between. Germline CDR1 MGHRA, CDR2 YSYEKL. CDR3 length equals 17 residues. The CDR3 spells CASSQGPTGSSSYEQYF. The CDR3 region has the DNA TGCGCCAGCAGCCAAGGACCGACAGGCTCAAGCTCCTACGAGCAGTACTTC.

CDR3 nucleotide sequence: TGTGCCAGCAGCGCACTAGCGGGAGGGTCGAGTGGCACAGATACGCAGTATTTT. It yields the protein CASSALAGGSSGTDTQYF. This rearrangement joins TRBV9 to TRBJ2-3; 13 bases agree with TRBD2. Germline V CDR1 and CDR2: SGDLS, YYNGEE. The CDR3 covers 18 residues. Trimming cost V 3 bases and J 1 base; bases outside gene matches: 8.

The V and J genes are TRBV6-1 and TRBJ2-7, with TRBD1 matching 7 bases. Germline CDR1 MNHNS, CDR2 SASEGT. CDR3 size: 16 residues. V trimming: 4 bases; J trimming: 1 base; junction bases outside the gene matches: 10. CDR3 coding DNA: TGTGCCAGCAGTGCCTTGGGACAGCAGCTTTCCTACGAGCAGTACTTC. This translates into CASSALGQQLSYEQYF.

This clone was detected only a few times. The V call is TRBV30, the J call TRBJ1-5, with D maybe TRBD1 (6 bases). Germline V gene lookup returns CDR1 GTSNPN and CDR2 SVGIG (reference sequence). The length of the CDR3 is 14 residues. V was cut by 0 bases and J by 6 bases, with 12 bases left in between. The CDR3 region is CAWSVGTLGQPQHF. The CDR3 DNA reads TGTGCCTGGAGTGTCGGGACACTCGGTCAGCCCCAGCATTTT.